These 19 T cell receptor beta chains originate from one sample sequenced in a study of blood T cell repertoires in COVID-19. Method: immunoSEQ multiplex PCR; TCRdb's copy keeps in-frame clones and lacks some. Here the sample spans fewer than 200,000 clones, approximately 80% being singletons. The sequencing sample was made of peripheral blood. These receptors were taken from a woman in her thirties or forties with COVID-19, enrolled during active disease.

V is TRBV30 and J is TRBJ1-2, with 7 positions matching TRBD1. The CDR3 is made up of 13 amino acids. Germline CDR1 is GTSNPN and CDR2 is SVGIG (reference sequence). V was clipped by 3 bases and J by 7 bases; unmatched bases: 8. The CDR3 nucleotides are TGTGCCTGGAGGGGAACAGGGGAGAGTGGCTACACCTTC. Its protein product is CAWRGTGESGYTF.

V and J are TRBV6-1 and TRBJ2-4; tentatively, D is TRBD1 (6 bases). The CDR3 is 14 residues long. Germline values: CDR1 MNHNS, CDR2 SASEGT. V was clipped by 2 bases and J by 9 bases, with 14 bases between them. The CDR3 sequence: CASSELLRGGIQYF. The CDR3 nucleotides read TGTGCCAGCAGTGAACTTTTGAGAGGGGGCATTCAGTACTTC.

The chain employs TRBV10-1 and TRBJ2-1, with 15 bases identical to TRBD2. V gave up 4 bases and J gave up 12 bases; unmatched junction bases: 4. Germline V lookup: CDR1 WNHNN, CDR2 SYGVQD (reference sequence). The CDR3 totals 14 residues. The CDR3 spells CASSGTSGGGRQFF. In DNA form, the CDR3 reads TGCGCCAGCAGTGGGACTAGCGGGGGGGGGAGGCAGTTCTTC.

V and J are TRBV7-6 and TRBJ2-7; no firm D call. The CDR3 sequence is 15 residues long. Trimming shortened V by 5 bases and J by 2 bases, and 16 bases separated the two germline ends. Germline V CDR1 and CDR2: SGHVS, FNYEAQ. The CDR3 loop reads CASSPPVGPPYEQYF. CDR3 sequence (DNA): TGTGCCAGCAGCCCCCCCGTGGGCCCCCCCTACGAGCAGTACTTC.

In this sample, this clone turned up once. The CDR3 DNA reads as TGTGCCAGCAGGTTCGACAGGCATGGCTACACCTTC. It translates to CASRFDRHGYTF. The V and J genes are TRBV2 and TRBJ1-2; weak D call: TRBD1 (6 bases). The germline V gene has CDR1 SNHLY and CDR2 FYNNEI. CDR3 size: 12 residues. Trimming cost V 6 bases and J 6 bases, with 11 bases left between them.

J is TRBJ1-5 and V is TRBV6-5; 7 nucleotides match TRBD1. CDR1 and CDR2 from the germline V gene are MNHEY and SVGAGI. Germline trimming cut 8 bases from V and 5 bases from J; bases unmatched to any gene: 12. This CDR3 has 15 residues. The CDR3 DNA is TGTGCCAGCGAGAGAACCGGGACAGCTCATCAGCCCCAGCATTTT. It specifies CASERTGTAHQPQHF.

The chain links TRBV6-5 to TRBJ1-6; no definite D call. The V gene lost 7 bases and the J gene lost 7 bases, with 8 bases spanning the gap. This CDR3 is built from 12 residues. Germline values: CDR1 MNHEY, CDR2 SVGAGI. The CDR3 DNA follows: TGTGCCAGCACCGGAGTAAATTCACCCCTCCACTTT. Residues: CASTGVNSPLHF.

Points on this clone: Other DNA sequences in this sample translate to the same CDR3. V usage is TRBV7-9 and J usage is TRBJ1-4; D gene ambiguous. The CDR3 totals 12 residues. The germline V and J ends were trimmed by 4 bases and 5 bases, with 5 bases remaining between them. In germline, CDR1 is SEHNR, CDR2 FQNEAQ (reference sequence). The CDR3 sequence: CASSSQNEKLFF. CDR3 bases: TGTGCCAGCAGCTCCCAAAATGAAAAACTGTTTTTT.

The V and J genes are TRBV18 and TRBJ1-4, with 9 bases lining up with TRBD1. CDR1 and CDR2 from the germline V gene are KGHSH and LQKENI. V dropped 2 bases and J dropped 2; count of bases not matched to a gene: 3. The CDR3 contains 16 residues. This CDR3 reads CASSPSDRGTNEKLFF. The CDR3 DNA sequence: TGTGCCAGCTCACCATCCGACAGGGGGACTAATGAAAAACTGTTTTTT.

This clone was seen just once. The rearrangement uses TRBV6-6 and TRBJ2-1; 11 bases map to TRBD2. V dropped 8 bases and J dropped 5; count of bases not matched to a gene: 8. The length of the CDR3 is 15 residues. Germline CDR1 and CDR2: MNHNY and SVGAGI (reference sequence). The CDR3: CASRDGTSGDNEQFF. CDR3 nucleotide sequence: TGTGCCAGCCGGGACGGGACTAGCGGCGACAATGAGCAGTTCTTC.

The gene calls are TRBV18 and TRBJ2-2; 7 nucleotides align to TRBD1. The trim removed 0 bases at V and 5 bases at J, leaving 3 bases unmatched. The CDR3 consists of 15 residues. Germline V gives CDR1 KGHSH, CDR2 LQKENI. The CDR3 DNA sequence: TGTGCCAGCTCACCACCAGACAGGGCAACCGGGGAGCTGTTTTTT. Amino acid sequence: CASSPPDRATGELFF.

Only a few counts were recorded for this clone. The V gene is TRBV3-1 (or the pseudogene TRBV3-2), the J gene TRBJ2-1, with TRBD2 matching over 10 bases. There are 16 residues in the CDR3. The germline gives CDR1 LGHDT, CDR2 YNNKEL (reference sequence). Losses at the gene ends were 5 bases for V and 5 bases for J; bases not matched to a gene: 9. CDR3 amino acids: CASSSWTSGLNNEQFF. CDR3 coding DNA: TGTGCCAGCAGCTCTTGGACTAGCGGATTAAACAATGAGCAGTTCTTC.

The chain has TRBV2 and TRBJ2-7; TRBD1 aligns across 9 bases. The CDR3 has 14 amino acids. Germline CDR1 SNHLY, CDR2 FYNNEI. The J segment lost 1 base and the V segment lost 9 bases, leaving 7 bases of the junction unmatched. CDR3 loop: CASAIGTGSYEQYF. CDR3 DNA sequence: TGTGCCAGTGCCATTGGGACAGGGTCCTACGAGCAGTACTTC.

This chain links TRBV12-3 or TRBV12-4 with TRBJ2-2; D remains unclear. Trimming pared 5 bases from V and 6 bases from J, leaving 10 bases between. The CDR3 sequence is 13 residues long. For the CDR3, the DNA is TGTGCCAGCAGTCAGACAAGACCCGGGGAGCTGTTTTTT. Protein: CASSQTRPGELFF.

The CDR3 DNA follows: TGTGCCAGCAGCGCCCACAGGCCCAACACCGGGGAGCTGTTTTTT. Translating gives CASSAHRPNTGELFF. The chain is built from TRBV7-2 and TRBJ2-2, with D possibly TRBD1 on 5 matching bases. V dropped 5 bases and J dropped 2 bases, with 12 bases sitting between them. Per the germline V gene, CDR1 is SGHTA and CDR2 is FQGNSA. The CDR3 is 15 residues long. Together with reference TRBV7-2 and TRBJ2-2, the CDR3 gives the full variable domain: GAGVSQSPSNKVTEKGKDVELRCDPISGHTALYWYRQSLGQGLEFLIYFQGNSAPDKSGLPSDRFSAERTGGSVSTLTIQRTQQEDSAVYLCASSAHRPNTGELFFGEGSRLTVL.

The V call is TRBV7-9, the J call TRBJ1-1; TRBD1 matches at 7 bases. V dropped 5 bases and J dropped 8; count of bases not matched to a gene: 8. The length of the CDR3 is 13 residues. Germline V CDR1 and CDR2: SEHNR, FQNEAQ (reference sequence). In nucleotides, the CDR3 is TGTGCCAGCAGCGAAGACCGGGACAGCGAAGCTTTCTTT. Its translation: CASSEDRDSEAFF.

The chain combines TRBV9 with TRBJ1-2; 8 bases map to TRBD1. Per the germline V gene, CDR1 is SGDLS and CDR2 is YYNGEE. This CDR3 spans 12 amino acids. The ends lost 3 bases at V and 6 bases at J; junction bases unmatched: 1. CDR3 nucleotide sequence: TGTGCCAGCAGCGGGGACAGGAATGGCTACACCTTC. Translating it yields CASSGDRNGYTF.

The table lists this clone with a few counts. The rearrangement links TRBV7-8 to TRBJ2-1, with TRBD2 matching over 12 bases. Germline lookup yields CDR1 SGHVS and CDR2 FQNEAQ. Trimming removed 5 bases from V and 10 bases from J; junction bases left unmatched: 3. The CDR3 is 13 residues long. DNA of the CDR3: TGTGCCAGCAGCCGAGGGACTAGCGGGGAGCAGTTCTTC. Amino acids: CASSRGTSGEQFF.

The chain combines TRBV5-4 with TRBJ1-1; 7 nucleotides align to TRBD1. V lost 2 bases to trimming and J lost 1 base; unmatched junction nucleotides: 5. CDR1 and CDR2 from the germline V gene are SGHNT and YYREEE (reference sequence). The CDR3 extends over 15 amino acids. In DNA, the CDR3 is TGTGCCAGCAGCTTAACGGGACAGCCGAACACTGAAGCTTTCTTT. Encoded protein: CASSLTGQPNTEAFF.